The T cell receptor (beta chain) described here comes from a study of shared clonotypes between healthy human individuals. On this clone itself: The antigen is unknown.

Sequencing was at deep level. In replicate PCRs of sorted subsets, roughly 200 ng DNA, approximately 28,000 T cell genomes, was used. The method was immunoSEQ multiplex PCR; TCRdb's version includes in-frame clones alone and lacks a portion of them. The sample consists of approximately 600,000 clones, approximately 95% of them appearing once. The CDR3 spans 14 residues. The V and J ends lost 6 bases and 5 bases respectively, with 17 bases between them. Germline CDR1 is SGHDN and CDR2 is FVKESK. CD45RO-negative, CCR7-selected cells formed the naive CD8 fraction, which excluded terminally differentiated effector memory CD45RA+ cells. The study's findings and limits: Compared with memory subsets, naive subsets generally had larger estimated richness. The study found 4.5% to 6% of naive CD4 clonotypes shared across a handful of donors.

Sequencing was performed on naive CD8+ T cells sorted from blood. The chain is built from TRBV14 and TRBJ2-7; maybe TRBD1 (6 bases). This TCR was recovered from a woman between 25 and 40 years old in good health. CDR3 region: CASSAGQGRHEQYF. DNA of the CDR3: TGTGCCAGCAGTGCTGGGCAGGGGCGTCACGAGCAGTACTTC.